These 5 T cell receptor beta chains originate from one sample sequenced in a study of tumour-infiltrating T cells in Burkitt lymphoma. TCRdb keeps only in-frame clones here, not all; method: immunoSEQ multiplex PCR. The sample yields thousands of clones, about two thirds seen once. The sequencing input was tumor tissue. Receptors were obtained from a human donor with diffuse large B-cell lymphoma.

V is TRBV10-3 and J is TRBJ2-3, with TRBD2 identical over 7 bases. Germline values: CDR1 ENHRY, CDR2 SYGVKD. V dropped 2 bases and J dropped 1; count of bases not matched to a gene: 0. The CDR3 loop spans 14 amino acids. The CDR3 sequence: CAISEAGGTDTQYF. DNA for the CDR3: TGTGCCATCAGTGAGGCGGGGGGCACAGATACGCAGTATTTT.

The chain recombines TRBV28 with TRBJ1-5, with TRBD1 identical over 10 bases. Germline lookup yields CDR1 MDHEN and CDR2 SYDVKM. With 1 base clipped from V and 7 bases from J, the junction kept 10 bases outside the gene matches. The CDR3 length is 17 residues. The CDR3 spells CASSLFGPGTGVQPQHF. The DNA of the CDR3 is TGTGCCAGCAGTTTATTCGGACCCGGGACAGGGGTACAGCCCCAGCATTTT.

This clone turned up a few times. The rearrangement joins TRBV4-1 to TRBJ2-3; D remains unclear. V dropped 1 base and J dropped 4 bases, with 9 bases sitting between them. This CDR3 is 14 amino acids long. CDR1 and CDR2 (germline): MGHRA, YSYEKL. CDR3 in DNA: TGCGCCAGCAGCCAAGGGGTCCAGTCAGATACGCAGTATTTT. Translation: CASSQGVQSDTQYF.

V gene TRBV5-6 combines with J gene TRBJ1-4; D is undetermined. The V gene lost 7 bases and the J gene lost 4 bases, with 8 bases spanning the gap. CDR3 size: 12 residues. Germline-derived CDR1 and CDR2 are SGHDT and YYEEEE. The CDR3 spells CASRRINEKLFF. CDR3 nucleotides: TGTGCCAGCCGGCGGATTAATGAAAAACTGTTTTTT.

In nucleotides, the CDR3 is TGTGCCAGCAGCTTGGACCTAGCGGGAGGGCACTACGAGCAGTACTTC. It translates to CASSLDLAGGHYEQYF. The gene calls are TRBV5-6 and TRBJ2-7; TRBD2 aligns across 12 bases. In germline, CDR1 is SGHDT, CDR2 YYEEEE. The trim removed 0 bases at V and 3 bases at J, leaving 4 bases unmatched. The CDR3 loop spans 16 amino acids.